These T cell receptor beta chains were read from a single sample in a study of T cell repertoires in cytomegalovirus infection. No antigen is known for these receptors. From the reads, TCRdb called clonotypes with MiXCR, one entry per CDR3 protein. This sample has about 340,000 distinct CDR3 sequences, with around 29% found just once. The material was cultured PBMCs, obtained from culture after CMV antigen stimulation. These receptors all stem from a human donor in good health (CMV status not recorded). Some clones in this sample may be carry-over from other donors' samples. Each CDR3 is given with its conserved first and last residue. The order of the fields is clone size, V gene, J gene, D gene, CDR3 protein, CDR3 DNA. The D gene is left open where the match is weak. Size is stated for part of the rows, as once, few or many counts, or as a class when the clone is expanded.

>few|TRBV7-2|TRBJ2-3|NA
CASSLLGDTQYF
TGTGCCAGCAGCCTACTGGGAGATACGCAGTATTTT
>NA|TRBV5-4|TRBJ1-2|NA
CASSLGTALNYGYTF
TGTGCCAGCAGCTTGGGGACAGCACTGAACTATGGCTACACCTTC
>NA|TRBV20-1|TRBJ2-1|TRBD2
CSANSGDPYNEQFF
TGCAGTGCCAATAGCGGGGACCCCTACAATGAGCAGTTCTTC
>NA|TRBV7-2|TRBJ2-7|TRBD1
CASSLSRGRAYEQYF
TGTGCCAGCAGCTTAAGCAGGGGGCGCGCCTACGAGCAGTACTTC
>NA|TRBV5-4|TRBJ1-4|TRBD1
CASSAKTGGNEKLFF
TGTGCCAGCAGCGCTAAGACAGGGGGTAATGAAAAACTGTTTTTT
>NA|TRBV7-2|TRBJ2-1|NA
CASSVSGNNEQFF
TGTGCCAGCAGCGTTAGCGGAAACAATGAGCAGTTCTTC
>few|TRBV7-8|TRBJ1-1|NA
CASSLGFGLRRFMNTEAFF
TGTGCCAGCAGCTTAGGGTTCGGCCTTCGGAGATTCATGAACACTGAAGCTTTCTTT
>NA|TRBV27|TRBJ1-2|NA
CASSPQREEGHYGYTF
TGTGCCAGCAGTCCACAAAGAGAGGAGGGTCACTATGGCTACACCTTC
>medium-sized|TRBV7-2|TRBJ2-7|TRBD2
CASGQTSGSSEQYF
TGTGCCAGCGGCCAGACTAGCGGGAGTTCGGAGCAGTACTTC
>NA|TRBV7-2|TRBJ1-5|NA
CASTLWGNQPQHF
TGTGCCAGCACCCTGTGGGGCAATCAGCCCCAGCATTTT
>few|TRBV20-1|TRBJ1-5|TRBD1
CSADRGPNQPQHF
TGCAGCGCGGACAGGGGGCCAAATCAGCCCCAGCATTTT
>many|TRBV7-9|TRBJ2-2|NA
CASRLDGDTGELFF
TGTGCCAGCAGACTCGACGGGGACACCGGGGAGCTGTTTTTT
>NA|TRBV28|TRBJ2-7|TRBD2
CASSTSGGAYEQYF
TGTGCCAGCAGTACGAGCGGGGGGGCCTACGAGCAGTACTTC
>once|TRBV10-3|TRBJ1-1|TRBD1
CAISKGAETEAFF
TGTGCCATCAGTAAGGGGGCTGAAACTGAAGCTTTCTTT
>NA|TRBV5-1|TRBJ1-6|NA
CASTHGRSYNSPLHF
TGCGCCAGCACCCACGGACGCTCCTATAATTCACCCCTCCACTTT
>NA|TRBV6-5|TRBJ1-2|NA
CASSYSGLANYGYTF
TGTGCCAGCAGTTACTCGGGGTTAGCTAACTATGGCTACACCTTC
>few|TRBV29-1|TRBJ1-1|NA
CSVNRVMNTEAFF
TGCAGCGTAAACAGGGTAATGAACACTGAAGCTTTCTTT
>few|TRBV7-6|TRBJ2-7|TRBD2
CASSSPLGGASSYEQYF
TGTGCCAGCAGCTCCCCTCTCGGGGGGGCGAGCTCCTACGAGCAGTACTTC
>many|TRBV6-1|TRBJ2-1|TRBD1
CASRSGQGGSYNEQFF
TGTGCCAGCAGATCTGGACAGGGGGGGTCCTACAATGAGCAGTTCTTC
>NA|TRBV10-3|TRBJ1-6|NA
CATRTGSSPLHF
TGTGCCACTCGGACGGGAAGCTCACCCCTCCACTTT
>NA|TRBV6-2/TRBV6-3|TRBJ2-1|TRBD2
CASSLAGGLFGEQFF
TGTGCCAGCAGTCTAGCGGGAGGATTGTTCGGTGAGCAGTTCTTC
>NA|TRBV7-8|TRBJ2-5|TRBD1
CASSLRTGTGQETQYF
TGTGCCAGCAGCTTAAGGACGGGGACAGGCCAAGAGACCCAGTACTTC
>NA|TRBV20-1|TRBJ2-7|NA
CSARDFRGGEQYF
TGCAGTGCTAGAGATTTCAGGGGGGGGGAGCAGTACTTC
>NA|TRBV12-3/TRBV12-4|TRBJ2-3|TRBD2
CASRLSGGSTDTQYF
TGTGCCAGCAGACTTAGCGGGGGAAGCACAGATACGCAGTATTTT
>NA|TRBV12-3/TRBV12-4|TRBJ2-5|NA
CASSLGPNLISTQYF
TGTGCCAGCAGTTTAGGCCCAAACCTCATCTCGACCCAGTACTTC
>many|TRBV7-8|TRBJ1-4|NA
CASSPRVGFTNEKLFF
TGTGCCAGCAGCCCCCGGGTGGGGTTCACTAATGAAAAACTGTTTTTT
>many|TRBV7-2|TRBJ1-5|NA
CASSSWGANNQPQHF
TGTGCCAGCAGCTCCTGGGGGGCCAACAATCAGCCCCAGCATTTT
>NA|TRBV20-1|TRBJ1-1|NA
CSAGRAAGNTEAFF
TGCAGTGCCGGCAGGGCGGCGGGGAACACTGAAGCTTTCTTT
>NA|TRBV7-6|TRBJ2-3|NA
CASSARPDTQYF
TGTGCCAGCAGCGCACGACCAGATACGCAGTATTTT
>NA|TRBV19|TRBJ1-1|NA
CASSRGATGYPEAFF
TGTGCCAGTAGCAGGGGAGCCACAGGTTACCCTGAAGCTTTCTTT
>many|TRBV5-6|TRBJ1-6|TRBD1
CASSLAQGDRGVYNSPLHF
TGTGCCAGCAGCTTGGCCCAAGGGGACAGGGGGGTGTACAATTCACCCCTCCACTTT
>NA|TRBV7-9|TRBJ2-5|NA
CASSHRSQETQYF
TGTGCCAGCAGCCATAGATCCCAAGAGACCCAGTACTTC
>NA|TRBV6-5|TRBJ1-5|TRBD1
CASRTTGGNQPQHF
TGTGCCAGCAGAACCACAGGGGGCAATCAGCCCCAGCATTTT
>few|TRBV11-2|TRBJ1-4|NA
CASSLSWNEKLFF
TGTGCCAGCAGCTTAAGTTGGAATGAAAAACTGTTTTTT